These 6 T cell receptor beta chains came from one sample sequenced in a study of cytomegalovirus exposure and HLA in healthy donors. This PCR relied on a set of 60 Vbeta primers and 13 Jbeta primers. Data came from immunoSEQ multiplex PCR; TCRdb stores just in-frame clones and leaves some out. The table includes 150,000 to 170,000 clones, 60% to 75% detected once. The sequenced material came from PBMCs. The receptors here all came from a young man in good health and CMV-seronegative.

V usage is TRBV6-1 and J usage is TRBJ1-2, with 7 bases aligning to TRBD1. Losses at the gene ends were 7 bases for V and 2 bases for J; bases not matched to a gene: 4. The CDR3 is 13 amino acids. CDR1 is MNHNS and CDR2 is SASEGT in the germline V gene. The CDR3 protein is CASIGGGNYGYTF. The CDR3 coding sequence is TGTGCCAGCATTGGAGGGGGCAACTATGGCTACACCTTC.

CDR3 sequence reads: CASSFTGADEQYF. The CDR3 DNA reads as TGCGCCAGCAGCTTCACAGGGGCCGACGAGCAGTACTTC. The chain recombines TRBV5-1 with TRBJ2-7; TRBD1 matches 7 bases. J was trimmed by 5 bases and V by 2 bases; bases with no gene match: 4. The CDR3 extends over 13 amino acids. Germline CDR1 is SGHRS and CDR2 is YFSETQ.

This clone was found once. This chain's CDR3 is CASGTGDTQYF. CDR3 DNA sequence: TGTGCTAGTGGTACAGGAGATACGCAGTATTTT. The rearrangement uses TRBV12-5 and TRBJ2-3, with D possibly being TRBD1 (5 bases). Germline V gene sequence: CDR1 LGHNT, CDR2 FRNRAP. The CDR3 covers 11 residues. Trimming stripped 5 bases from V and 5 bases from J, with 5 bases between.

A word on this clone: Other DNA variants within this sample encode the same CDR3. This sequence joins TRBV5-1 and TRBJ1-1, with 7 bases lining up with TRBD1. J gave up 5 bases and V 4 bases, and 8 bases lay outside the gene matches. This CDR3 is 14 amino acids long. Germline V gene data show CDR1 as SGHRS and CDR2 as YFSETQ. CDR3 in DNA: TGCGCCAGCAGCCCCGACAGGGTGGGTACTGAAGCTTTCTTT. It specifies CASSPDRVGTEAFF.

The chain has TRBV15 and TRBJ2-2, with 7 bases aligning to TRBD2. The germline gives CDR1 LNHNV, CDR2 YYDKDF (reference sequence). Trimming at V came to 2 bases and at J to 6 bases, leaving 9 bases not matched to a gene. The length of the CDR3 is 16 residues. DNA for the CDR3: TGTGCCACCAGCAGACCGCTTGCGGGGGTTGCCGGGGAGCTGTTTTTT. This encodes CATSRPLAGVAGELFF.

This clone showed up just a few times. The chain links TRBV19 to TRBJ2-1; 14 positions match TRBD2. V lost 6 bases and J lost 5; bases outside the gene matches: 6. The CDR3 extends over 16 amino acids. Germline V gene lookup returns CDR1 LNHDA and CDR2 SQIVND (reference sequence). The chain's CDR3 is CASRRTSGGLNNEQFF. The CDR3 nucleotides read TGTGCCAGTAGGAGGACTAGCGGGGGGCTTAACAATGAGCAGTTCTTC. Complete variable domain (other parts from reference TRBV19 and TRBJ2-1): DGGITQSPKYLFRKEGQNVTLSCEQNLNHDAMYWYRQDPGQGLRLIYYSQIVNDFQKGDIAEGYSVSREKKESFPLTVTSAQKNPTAFYLCASRRTSGGLNNEQFFGPGTRLTVL.